This TCR beta chain was identified in a study of spatial heterogeneity in lung cancer. Noted time point: sample taken at primary tumor resection. The study sequenced unsorted whole RNA from tumor, nontumor lung or frozen PBMC. This clonotype was detected ten times or more. A single record per CDR3 protein comes from TCRdb applying MiXCR to the 5' RACE reads. The sample lists about 2,500 distinct CDR3 sequences, approximately 4.5% occurring once. The junction had 9 bases not matched to a gene; V was cut back by 1 base and J by 3 bases. This CDR3 is 17 amino acids long. Germline loops: CDR1 SGHVS, CDR2 FQNEAQ.

Sequencing was performed on normal lung tissue next to the tumor, taken at surgery. The clonotype originates from a female donor with early-stage non-small cell lung cancer. The chain uses TRBV7-8 and TRBJ2-3; 8 nucleotides agree with TRBD1. The CDR3, as DNA: TGTGCCAGCAGCTTAGTAGCCAGGGGGCTTTCGACAGATACGCAGTATTTT. It encodes CASSLVARGLSTDTQYF.